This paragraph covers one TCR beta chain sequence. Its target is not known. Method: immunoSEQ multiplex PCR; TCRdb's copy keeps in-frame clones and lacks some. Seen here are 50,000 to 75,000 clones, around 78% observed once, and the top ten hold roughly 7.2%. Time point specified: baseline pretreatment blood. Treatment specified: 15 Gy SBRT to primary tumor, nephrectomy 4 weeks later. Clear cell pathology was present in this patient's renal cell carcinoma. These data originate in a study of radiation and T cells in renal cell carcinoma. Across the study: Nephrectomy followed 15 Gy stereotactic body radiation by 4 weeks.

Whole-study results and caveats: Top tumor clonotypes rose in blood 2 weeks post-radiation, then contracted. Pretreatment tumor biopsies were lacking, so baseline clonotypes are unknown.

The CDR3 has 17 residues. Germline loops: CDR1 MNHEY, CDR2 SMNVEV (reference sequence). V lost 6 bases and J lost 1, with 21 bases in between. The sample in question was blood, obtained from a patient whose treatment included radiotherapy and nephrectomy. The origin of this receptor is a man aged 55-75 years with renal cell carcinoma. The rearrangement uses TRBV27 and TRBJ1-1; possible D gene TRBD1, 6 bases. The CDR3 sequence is CASSPSGASLKNTEAFF. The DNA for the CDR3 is TGTGCCAGCAGCCCGTCGGGGGCCTCGCTCAAGAACACTGAAGCTTTCTTT.